These 16 T cell receptor beta chains share one sample of origin, sequenced in a study of a mutant IDH1 vaccine in newly diagnosed glioma. Time point described: week 35, safety follow-up. Topical imiquimod accompanied each vaccine dose, which consisted of 300 ug of mutant IDH1 20-mer peptide. Antigens of these TCRs are unknown. Assay: immunoSEQ multiplex PCR; the TCRdb copy retains only in-frame clones and omits some. The repertoire includes more than 55,000 clones, 80% to 90% of them detected once, and approximately 4.1% sits in the top ten. This specimen consisted of PBMCs, obtained from a glioma patient whose treatment included an IDH1 peptide vaccine. Receptor source: a man aged 25-40 years with glioma.

The chain couples TRBV30 to TRBJ2-1, with 8 nucleotides matching TRBD1. From germline, CDR1 is GTSNPN and CDR2 SVGIG (reference sequence). There are 12 residues in the CDR3. Germline trimming cut 8 bases from V and 6 bases from J; bases unmatched to any gene: 6. This CDR3 is CAGGTGLNEQFF. The CDR3 nucleotides are TGTGCCGGAGGGACAGGCCTCAATGAGCAGTTCTTC.

CDR3 in amino acids: CASKNGGINEKLFF. CDR3 sequence (DNA): TGTGCCAGTAAGAACGGGGGGATTAATGAAAAACTGTTTTTT. The chain joins TRBV19 to TRBJ1-4; perhaps TRBD1 as D (5 bases). Per the germline V gene, CDR1 is LNHDA and CDR2 is SQIVND (reference sequence). V gave up 7 bases and J gave up 4 bases, with 13 bases separating them. The CDR3 has 14 residues.

The V gene is TRBV4-1, the J gene TRBJ2-2; unclear D gene. The CDR3 contains 17 residues. The V end lost 1 base, the J end lost 0 bases, and 12 bases lay between the germline ends. CDR1 is MGHRA and CDR2 is YSYEKL in the germline V gene. The CDR3 is CASSQVSRVPNTGELFF. The CDR3 bases are TGCGCCAGCAGCCAAGTGAGTCGGGTTCCGAACACCGGGGAGCTGTTTTTT.

The chain uses TRBV5-1 and TRBJ2-1, with D uncertain. This CDR3 is 12 amino acids long. CDR1 is SGHRS, CDR2 YFSETQ, per germline. Trimming removed 0 bases at V and 5 bases at J, with 3 bases between. CDR3 sequence reads: CASSLENNEQFF. The DNA for the CDR3 is TGCGCCAGCAGCTTGGAAAACAATGAGCAGTTCTTC.

V is TRBV5-5 and J is TRBJ1-4; D perhaps matches TRBD1 (6 bases). The CDR3 is 13 amino acids. Trimming took 5 bases from V and 8 from J, leaving 13 bases between them. In germline, CDR1 is SGHKS, CDR2 YYEKEE (reference sequence). This CDR3 is CASRRGAREKLFF. In DNA, the CDR3 is TGTGCCAGCAGGCGGGGGGCGAGGGAAAAACTGTTTTTT.

This chain connects TRBV6-5 to TRBJ1-1, with no clear D. This CDR3 is built from 12 residues. The germline V gene encodes CDR1 MNHEY and CDR2 SVGAGI. Trimming pared 4 bases from V and 7 bases from J, leaving 10 bases between. CDR3 nucleotides: TGTGCCAGCAGTTCGTCAGCGTTTGAAGCTTTCTTT. This gives the protein CASSSSAFEAFF.

The V call is TRBV5-1, the J call TRBJ1-5, with TRBD1 as a possible D gene (5 bases). With 5 bases removed from V and 0 bases from J, the gap between germline ends came to 12 bases. Germline loops: CDR1 SGHRS, CDR2 YFSETQ. The CDR3 is made up of 15 amino acids. CDR3 sequence reads: CASRMTVNSNQPQHF. CDR3 sequence (DNA): TGCGCCAGCAGGATGACAGTAAATAGCAATCAGCCCCAGCATTTT.

The chain uses TRBV5-1 and TRBJ2-3; D unresolved. CDR3 length equals 13 residues. Between the trimmed V and J ends, which lost 4 bases and 3 bases, there was a span of 9 bases. Per the germline V gene, CDR1 is SGHRS and CDR2 is YFSETQ. The CDR3 DNA follows: TGCGCCAGCAGCACCGGGCCGACAGATACGCAGTATTTT. This codes for CASSTGPTDTQYF.

The rearrangement uses TRBV18 and TRBJ2-1; D not resolved. The V and J ends lost 5 bases and 8 bases respectively, with 16 bases between them. Germline CDR1 KGHSH, CDR2 LQKENI. The CDR3 spans 14 residues. The CDR3 region has the DNA TGTGCCAGCTCAGGAGTAGTCCCAAACGATGAGCAGTTCTTC. This sequence encodes CASSGVVPNDEQFF.

This clone was recorded once. V is TRBV27 and J is TRBJ2-1; perhaps TRBD2 as D (6 bases). V was clipped by 4 bases and J by 8 bases, with 18 bases between them. CDR3 length: 15 amino acids. The germline V gene has CDR1 MNHEY and CDR2 SMNVEV (reference sequence). The CDR3: CASSSPGTLDDEQFF. The CDR3 nucleotides are TGTGCCAGCAGTTCCCCCGGGACTCTTGACGATGAGCAGTTCTTC.

J is TRBJ1-4 and V is TRBV11-2; D perhaps matches TRBD1 (6 bases). Germline V CDR1 and CDR2: SGHAT, FQNNGV. V dropped 5 bases and J dropped 6 bases, with 16 bases sitting between them. The CDR3 totals 15 residues. CDR3 sequence reads: CASSNLNGGDEKLFF. In nucleotides, the CDR3 is TGTGCCAGCAGCAACCTAAATGGGGGCGATGAAAAACTGTTTTTT.

About this clone itself: At one end, the junction sequence differs from germline, possibly due to a read error. The chain joins TRBV7-6 to TRBJ2-5; 7 bases agree with TRBD1. The CDR3 totals 15 residues. The germline gives CDR1 SGHVS, CDR2 FNYEAQ. CDR3 sequence reads: CAGSLTRTGRETQYF. The DNA of the CDR3 is TGTGCCGGCAGCTTAACCCGGACAGGTCGGGAGACCCAGTACTTC.

V usage is TRBV10-2 and J usage is TRBJ2-1, with 9 bases matching TRBD1. Unmatched junction bases numbered 6, after V lost 7 bases and J lost 2 bases. CDR1 and CDR2 (germline): WSHSY, SAAADI. CDR3 length: 15 residues. The CDR3 reads CASTWTGETYNEQFF. The CDR3 nucleotides read TGCGCCAGCACGTGGACAGGGGAAACCTACAATGAGCAGTTCTTC.

This sequence joins TRBV6-5 and TRBJ2-7; 11 bases map to TRBD1. CDR1 MNHEY and CDR2 SVGAGI come from the germline V gene. The CDR3 is 14 amino acids. The V segment lost 6 bases and the J segment 5 bases; nucleotides outside the gene matches: 6. CDR3 region: CASSRDRGDHEQYF. The CDR3 DNA reads TGTGCCAGCAGCCGGGACAGGGGGGACCACGAGCAGTACTTC.

CDR3 region: CSVLRNTGELFF. For the CDR3, the DNA is TGCAGCGTTCTTAGAAACACCGGGGAGCTGTTTTTT. The chain is built from TRBV29-1 and TRBJ2-2; D gene uncertain. This CDR3 is 12 amino acids long. V was trimmed by 5 bases and J by 2 bases, leaving 6 bases between them. Germline V gene lookup returns CDR1 SQVTM and CDR2 ANQGSEA.

This clone occurred once. The CDR3 sequence: CASSGRAASKGSGNTIYF. For the CDR3, the DNA is TGTGCCAGCAGCGGGCGGGCAGCCTCTAAGGGCTCTGGAAACACCATATATTTT. The gene calls are TRBV13 and TRBJ1-3; no clear D gene. The CDR3 spans 18 residues. Trimming stripped 5 bases from V and 0 bases from J, with 20 bases between. Germline CDR1 PRHDT, CDR2 FYEKMQ (reference sequence).